This TCR beta chain was obtained from a study of control samples from healthy donors and cancer patients. The table came from immunoSEQ multiplex PCR; TCRdb's copy has only in-frame clones and leaves some out. Seen here are roughly 120,000 clones, roughly 90% observed once, and the top ten hold roughly 3.5%. This CDR3 has 16 amino acids. J was trimmed by 3 bases and V by 3 bases; bases with no gene match: 9. The germline V gene has CDR1 SGHDN and CDR2 FVKESK. This sequence joins TRBV14 and TRBJ1-2; TRBD1 agrees at 8 bases. The sequence derives from a woman in her sixties with lung cancer. Sequenced material: PBMCs. The CDR3 bases are TGTGCCAGCAGCCATTTCGAGACAGGGGCCGACTATGGCTACACCTTC. Amino acids: CASSHFETGADYGYTF.